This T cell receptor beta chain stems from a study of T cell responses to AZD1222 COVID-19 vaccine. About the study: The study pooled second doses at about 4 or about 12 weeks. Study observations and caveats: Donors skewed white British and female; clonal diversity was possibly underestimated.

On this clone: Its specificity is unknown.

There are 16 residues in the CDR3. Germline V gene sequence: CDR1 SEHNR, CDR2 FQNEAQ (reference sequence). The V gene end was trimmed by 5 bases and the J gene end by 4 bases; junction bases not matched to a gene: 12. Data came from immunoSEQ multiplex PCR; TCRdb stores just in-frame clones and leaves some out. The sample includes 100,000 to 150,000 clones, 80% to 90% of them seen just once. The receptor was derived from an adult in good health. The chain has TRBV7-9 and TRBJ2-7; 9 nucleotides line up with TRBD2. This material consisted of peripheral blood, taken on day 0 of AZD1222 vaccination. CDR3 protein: CASSHLAGDIQYEQYF. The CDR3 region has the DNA TGTGCCAGCAGCCACTTAGCGGGAGACATCCAATACGAGCAGTACTTC.